The present entry profiles one TCR beta chain with its context. No cognate antigen has been identified for it. One base away there is no much larger clone; base qualities are not given. The data stem from a study of cytomegalovirus exposure and HLA in healthy donors (dated by TCRdb to about 2017). In terms of the full investigation: An earlier analysis of roughly 500 of the donors reported under 300 Gb of sequence data and 117 million unique TCR beta sequences obtained from around 180 million T cells. Around 300 gigabases of sequencing data and tens of millions of unique TCR sequences were included in an early release covering roughly 600 HLA-typed donors. Of the roughly 400 genotyped donors, 81% fell in the genetic ancestry cluster associated with self-reported Caucasian donors. The study was designed to test whether signatures of past pathogen exposure could be identified by cataloging public T cell receptors. The T cell repertoires of around 730 subjects were profiled by immunosequencing and related to cytomegalovirus serostatus. Along with the roughly 700-subject first cohort, a separate validation cohort of approximately 110 different subjects was used. To predict cytomegalovirus infection status, the study brought together high-throughput TCR immunosequencing, statistical association of individual TCRs with disease status, and machine learning. A later analysis re-examined previously published TCR beta repertoires from 600 to 700 donors and added high-resolution HLA genotyping to investigate patterns of TCR occurrence. In the later analysis, no new phenotypic data were used to find candidate immune exposures; instead, reliance was placed on TCR beta sequences and their occurrence across donors. An earlier analysis of some 500 of the donors applied high-throughput TCR beta sequencing to assess whether each TCR beta V gene segment acted as functional or pseudogenic. Donor age, sex, ethnicity and CMV serostatus were compiled together with the repertoire data. A later genetic analysis took genome-wide SNP genotypes for about 55% of the 666 donors and used that subset as a discovery cohort. All discovery cohort repertoires had been generated on a single sequencing platform. Both class I and class II loci were covered by HLA typing, at four-digit resolution. The number of donors typed differed by locus, with 629-630 for A, B, C, DRB1 and DQB1, 522 for DQA1, about 610 for DPA1, and 472 for DPB1. A handful of DR-DQ haplotypes were handled as single units for association and clustering because linkage in the cohort was strong. Among roughly 400 genotyped donors of the cohort, an average of 235,054 unique TCR beta nucleotide sequences were sequenced per donor, 15% to 20% of them non-productive. The full study reports these points: A later analysis found that TCR association rates varied across HLA loci, with DRB1 alleles showing the most associated TCRs and HLA-C alleles the fewest. In an earlier analysis of approximately 600 of the donors, most TCR beta V segments were observed in productive rearrangements about 87% or about 30% of the time, broadly matching IMGT annotations. The sequencing pipeline was judged likely to have produced a cluster of highly shared sequence variants as a technical artifact. A total of 164 TCR beta chains were listed by the study as associated with cytomegalovirus. Immune exposure information for the cohort was limited to CMV serostatus. When HLA alleles, especially DR and DQ, strongly co-occurred, attributing TCR associations to individual alleles was difficult. Sequencing depth was assumed to be roughly uniform across donors in the presence/absence analyses, though that assumption may not hold. In a later genetic analysis, a missense DCLRE1C variant was associated with V-gene and J-gene trimming of TCR beta chains, and the association was replicated in an independent cohort. The earlier analysis of approximately 560 of the donors excluded 15 to 20 rarely observed V segments, including chromosome 9 orphons, because counts were too low. The authors suggested that the approach could potentially be extended to other disease states and immunological phenotypes. A later analysis associated about 18,000 TCR beta sequences with specific HLA alleles at a false discovery rate of 0.05. Compared with the roughly 670-donor mean, donors in an Asian-associated ancestry cluster had fewer N-insertions in productive TCRs, according to a later genetic analysis. This cohort had only TCR beta chains sequenced, and the lack of alpha or paired-chain data limited which features could be detected. The classifier was reported to diagnose cytomegalovirus status with high specificity and sensitivity in both the original cohort and the validation cohort. Across donors, most TCR sequences were observed very rarely, whereas some public TCRs were present in many individuals. A further reported finding was that TCR beta sequences accurately predicted the HLA-A and HLA-B alleles for most subjects in the first cohort. In a later analysis, HLA-associated TCR beta chains showed more clonal expansion and lower generation probabilities than non-associated chains that were equally common. Three of the identified cytomegalovirus-associated TCR beta chains were confirmed in vitro to be specific for cytomegalovirus antigens. According to a later analysis, most CMV-associated TCR beta chains appeared to be HLA-restricted, and the HLA associations seemed to be driven largely by CMV exposure. The 87-base-pair reads could not distinguish some IMGT-functional V segments, including TRBV6-2 and TRBV6-3, so those segments were excluded. Several of the top co-occurrence clusters appeared to be linked to parvovirus B19, influenza, CMV and Epstein-Barr virus, according to a later analysis. HLA typing was unavailable for some donors at each locus, so association tests used only the typed subset. Correlated functional status among segregating V segments might be attributable to linkage disequilibrium, but an unknown experimental factor could not be ruled out.

The library was produced with the immunoSEQ multiplex PCR assay. A mixture of 60 forward primers for TCR Vbeta segments and 13 reverse primers for TCR Jbeta segments was used in the multiplex PCR. A multiplex PCR assay on genomic DNA amplified the CDR3 region of rearranged TCR beta genes. The Illumina HiSeq System was used to sequence the amplified TCR beta libraries as 87-base-pair reads. The paper's data handling went like this. Across the roughly 600 repertoires, a later analysis counted approximately 83 million unique TCR beta chains, 8.5 million to 12 million of which were shared by at least two donors. Raw reads were error-corrected and collapsed into unique sequences by a nearest-neighbor algorithm in which closely related sequences were merged to remove PCR and sequencing errors. V, D and J gene segments were assigned by aligning CDR3 sequences to IMGT reference sequences. Each retained sequence needed at least a six-nucleotide match to both a V gene segment and a J gene segment. A rearrangement counted as productive if the CDR3 had no stop codons and remained in frame with V and J, and every other rearrangement counted as non-productive. CDR3 was defined by IMGT convention, running from the second conserved V-encoded cysteine to the conserved J-encoded phenylalanine. In an earlier analysis of roughly 610 of the donors, sequences lacking an unambiguous match to a single V gene segment were excluded. An earlier analysis of some 610 of the donors called V segments functional above 56.7% productive rearrangements and segregating when the between-donor standard deviation exceeded 5%. A statistical classification framework was developed to diagnose cytomegalovirus status using the catalog of TCR beta chain sequences. In a later analysis, V and J genes were assigned by comparing TCR nucleotide sequences against IMGT/GENE-DB human TR gene sequences. Using the TCRdist pipeline, a later analysis assigned CDR3 sequences along with most-parsimonious VDJ recombination scenarios. In a later analysis, each TCR beta chain was defined by its CDR3 amino acid sequence together with its V-gene family, and reads lacking a unique V-gene family were excluded. As a way to deal with suspected cross-contamination and a sequencing artifact, a later analysis dropped 450 to 600 nucleotide sequences that were highly shared and had low generation probability. In a later analysis, a clonal expansion index for each public chain was calculated from normalized within-repertoire ranks of inferred template counts. In a later analysis, generation probabilities were computed using a VDJ recombination model fitted to out-of-frame rearrangements, and the results were checked against IGoR. A later analysis scored TCR-TCR, TCR-HLA and TCR-CMV co-occurrence with hypergeometric tests, applying a repertoire-size bias correction to TCR pairs. A later analysis estimated false discovery rates by permuting HLA or CMV assignments 20 times. A later analysis grouped co-occurring TCRs with DBSCAN, adding TCRdist sequence similarity when clustering within HLA-allele-positive subsets. For co-occurrence clustering, repertoires with fewer than 30,000 or more than 120,000 public chains were excluded, along with several repertoires with anomalous nucleotide sharing. TCRdb obtained this table from immuneACCESS and retained in-frame rearrangements with V and J assigned. These tables miss some clones; where compared with another copy, unresolved V genes account for less than half of the shortfall, and the remainder is unexplained. Clone size and the V and J calls come from that table; the DNA yielded D and trimming. The sample records roughly 130,000 clones, roughly two thirds of which are singletons. 1.6% of the sample is in the top ten clones.

In total, more than 500 healthy bone marrow donors made up the cohort. All cohort members were sampled while nominally healthy, although unrecorded immune exposures were likely present. The donor tested CMV seropositive, placing the donor among the 250 to 350 seropositive members of the cohort. Each donor provided a peripheral blood sample, and peripheral blood mononuclear cells were used for TCR beta sequencing. Genomic DNA was extracted from the blood cell samples with the Qiagen DNeasy Blood Extraction Kit. V and J lose 4 bases and 3 bases, and a span of 13 bases separates them. The CDR3 spans 14 residues, from the cysteine through the phenylalanine. The read is trimmed to its CDR3 DNA, 42 bases read in frame from base 1. The germline V gene sets CDR1 to MGHDK and CDR2 to SYGVNS.

This clonotype was sampled from a man younger than 40 in good health and CMV-seropositive. Rearrangement joined TRBV25-1 to TRBJ2-7; tentative D gene TRBD1, with 6 bases matching. Material for sequencing was PBMCs. The CDR3 here reads CASSARTGSYEQYF. The sequenced DNA is TGTGCCAGCAGTGCCCGAACAGGGAGCTACGAGCAGTACTTC.